This T cell receptor beta chain was found in a study of response to subunit inactivated influenza vaccine. General study results and limits: The authors suggested that every seasonal influenza vaccination recruits few new T cells.

Notes on this clonotype: Its antigen is not known.

One entry per CDR3 protein, called by TCRdb with MiXCR from the RT-PCR reads. The profile shows about 520,000 distinct CDR3 sequences, 25% of them singletons. Germline assignment: CDR1 SGHTA and CDR2 FQGNSA. Deletions cut 2 bases from V and 8 bases from J, with 16 bases between. CDR3 size: 15 residues. The chain uses TRBV7-2 and TRBJ2-1, with a tentative D call TRBD2 (5 bases). Sample: CD4+ T cells sorted from PBMCs, taken 5 to 6 days after vaccination. The sequence came from a man in his forties or fifties who received an inactivated influenza vaccine. The CDR3 sequence is CASSLQASLTDEQFF. The CDR3 region has the DNA TGTGCCAGCAGCTTACAGGCTAGCCTTACTGATGAGCAGTTCTTC.